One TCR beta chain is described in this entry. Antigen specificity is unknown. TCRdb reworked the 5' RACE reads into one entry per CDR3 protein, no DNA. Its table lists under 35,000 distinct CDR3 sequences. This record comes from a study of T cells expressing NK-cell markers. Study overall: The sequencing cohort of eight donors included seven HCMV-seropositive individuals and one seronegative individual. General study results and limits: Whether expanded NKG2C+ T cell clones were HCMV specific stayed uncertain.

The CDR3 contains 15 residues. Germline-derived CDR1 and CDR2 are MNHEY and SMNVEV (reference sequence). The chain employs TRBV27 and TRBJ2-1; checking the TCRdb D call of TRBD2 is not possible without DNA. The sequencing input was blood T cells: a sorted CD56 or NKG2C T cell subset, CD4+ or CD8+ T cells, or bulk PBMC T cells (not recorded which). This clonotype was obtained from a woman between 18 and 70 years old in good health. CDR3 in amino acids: CASSLLAVSYNEQFF.